This T cell receptor (beta chain) appears in the sequencing data of a study of blood T cells in healthy people across ages. Points from the study as a whole: In long-lived donors, naive CD4+ cell counts and diversity exceeded those of aged donors.

Through a sample-barcoded 5' primer and a J-beta primer mix, a second PCR was run for roughly 6 to 11 cycles. MiXCR, run by TCRdb on the 5' RACE reads, gives a single entry per CDR3 protein. The profile shows 790,000 or so distinct CDR3 sequences, 56% of them singletons. The V gene's germline CDR1 is SGHRS and CDR2 YFSETQ. Germline trimming cut 3 bases from V and 0 bases from J; bases unmatched to any gene: 8. This CDR3 is 17 amino acids long. As for this clonotype: Antigen unknown.

This TCR was sampled from a man aged 35-49 years in good health. The genes are TRBV5-1 and TRBJ2-7; TRBD1 agrees at 11 bases. The material sequenced was blood. The CDR3 DNA sequence: TGCGCCAGCAGCTCCGACAAGGACAGGGGGCTCTCCTACGAGCAGTACTTC. Encoded protein: CASSSDKDRGLSYEQYF.